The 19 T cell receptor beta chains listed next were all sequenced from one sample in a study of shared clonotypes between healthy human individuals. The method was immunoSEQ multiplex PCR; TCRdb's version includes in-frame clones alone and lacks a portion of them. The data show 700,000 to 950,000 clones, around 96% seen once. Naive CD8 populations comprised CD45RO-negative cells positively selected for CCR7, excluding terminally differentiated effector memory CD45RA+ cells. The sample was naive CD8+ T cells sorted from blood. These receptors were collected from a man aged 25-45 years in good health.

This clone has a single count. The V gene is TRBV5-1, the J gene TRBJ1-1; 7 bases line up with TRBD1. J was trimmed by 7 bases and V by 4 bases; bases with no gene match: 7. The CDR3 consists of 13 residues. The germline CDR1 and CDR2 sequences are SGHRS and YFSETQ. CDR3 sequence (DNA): TGCGCCAGCAGCAGAAGGGGACAGAATGAAGCTTTCTTT. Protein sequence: CASSRRGQNEAFF.

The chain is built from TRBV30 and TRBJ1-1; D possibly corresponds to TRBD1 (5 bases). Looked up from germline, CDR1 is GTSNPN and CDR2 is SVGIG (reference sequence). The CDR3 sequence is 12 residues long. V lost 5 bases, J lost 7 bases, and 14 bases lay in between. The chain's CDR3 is CAWVGGADEAFF. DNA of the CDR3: TGTGCCTGGGTCGGAGGGGCGGATGAAGCTTTCTTT.

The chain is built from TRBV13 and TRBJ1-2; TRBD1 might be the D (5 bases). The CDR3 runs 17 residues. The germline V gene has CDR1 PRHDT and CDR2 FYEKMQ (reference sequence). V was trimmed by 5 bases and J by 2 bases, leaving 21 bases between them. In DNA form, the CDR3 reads TGTGCCAGCAGCACACGCCTCCCGAGCAGGGTCAACTATGGCTACACCTTC. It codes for CASSTRLPSRVNYGYTF.

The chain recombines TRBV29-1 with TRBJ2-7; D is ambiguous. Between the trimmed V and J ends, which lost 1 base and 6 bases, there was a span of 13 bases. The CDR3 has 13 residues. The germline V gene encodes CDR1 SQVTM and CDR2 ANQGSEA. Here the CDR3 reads CSVEGLGFPEQYF. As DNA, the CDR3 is TGCAGCGTTGAAGGGTTGGGATTTCCCGAGCAGTACTTC.

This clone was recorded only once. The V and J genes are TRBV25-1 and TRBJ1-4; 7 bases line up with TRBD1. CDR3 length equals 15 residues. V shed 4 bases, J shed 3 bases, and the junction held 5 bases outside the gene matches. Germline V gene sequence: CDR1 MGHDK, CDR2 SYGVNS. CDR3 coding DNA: TGTGCCAGCAGTGCCGAGGGGGCTGCTAATGAAAAACTGTTTTTT. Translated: CASSAEGAANEKLFF. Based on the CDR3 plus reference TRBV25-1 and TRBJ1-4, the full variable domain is EADIYQTPRYLVIGTGKKITLECSQTMGHDKMYWYQQDPGMELHLIHYSYGVNSTEKGDLSSESTVSRIRTEHFPLTLESARPSHTSQYLCASSAEGAANEKLFFGSGTQLSVL.

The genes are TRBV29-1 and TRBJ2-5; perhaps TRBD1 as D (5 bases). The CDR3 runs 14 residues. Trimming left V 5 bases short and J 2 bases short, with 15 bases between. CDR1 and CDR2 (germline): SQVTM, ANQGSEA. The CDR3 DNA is TGCAGCGTTACCCGACAGAAAGATCAAGAGACCCAGTACTTC. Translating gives CSVTRQKDQETQYF. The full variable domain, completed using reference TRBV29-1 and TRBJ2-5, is SAVISQKPSRDICQRGTSLTIQCQVDSQVTMMFWYRQQPGQSLTLIATANQGSEATYESGFVIDKFPISRPNLTFSTLTVSNMSPEDSSIYLCSVTRQKDQETQYFGPGTRLLVL.

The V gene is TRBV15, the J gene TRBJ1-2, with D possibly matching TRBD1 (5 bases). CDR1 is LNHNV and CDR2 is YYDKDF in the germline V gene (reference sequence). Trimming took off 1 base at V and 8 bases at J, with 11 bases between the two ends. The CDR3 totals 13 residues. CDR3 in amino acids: CATSRVSGSGYTF. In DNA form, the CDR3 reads TGTGCCACCAGCAGAGTCTCAGGGAGCGGCTACACCTTC.

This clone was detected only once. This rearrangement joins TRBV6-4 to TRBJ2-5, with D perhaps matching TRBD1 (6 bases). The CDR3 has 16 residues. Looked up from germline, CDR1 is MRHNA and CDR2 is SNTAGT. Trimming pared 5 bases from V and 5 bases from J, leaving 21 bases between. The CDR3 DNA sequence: TGTGCCAGCAGTTCCAAACGGACAGACCAGGGGGAGACCCAGTACTTC. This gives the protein CASSSKRTDQGETQYF.

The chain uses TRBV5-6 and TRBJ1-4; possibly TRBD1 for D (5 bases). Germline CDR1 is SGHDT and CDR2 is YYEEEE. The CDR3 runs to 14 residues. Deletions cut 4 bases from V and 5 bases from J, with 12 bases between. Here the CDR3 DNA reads TGTGCCAGCAGCCCTGGGGGGGACAATGAAAAACTGTTTTTT. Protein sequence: CASSPGGDNEKLFF.

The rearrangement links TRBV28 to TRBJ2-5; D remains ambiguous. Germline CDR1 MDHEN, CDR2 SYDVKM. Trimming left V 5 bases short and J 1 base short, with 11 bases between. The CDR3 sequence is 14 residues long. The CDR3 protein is CASSAHLVQETQYF. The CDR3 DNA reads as TGTGCCAGCAGTGCCCATCTAGTCCAAGAGACCCAGTACTTC.

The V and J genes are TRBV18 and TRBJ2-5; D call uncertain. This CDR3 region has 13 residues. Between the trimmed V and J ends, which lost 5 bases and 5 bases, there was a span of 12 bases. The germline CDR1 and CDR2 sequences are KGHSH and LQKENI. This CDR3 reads CASSSRISETQYF. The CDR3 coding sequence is TGTGCCAGCTCATCTCGGATAAGTGAGACCCAGTACTTC. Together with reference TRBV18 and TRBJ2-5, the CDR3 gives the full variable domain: NAGVMQNPRHLVRRRGQEARLRCSPMKGHSHVYWYRQLPEEGLKFMVYLQKENIIDESGMPKERFSAEFPKEGPSILRIQQVVRGDSAAYFCASSSRISETQYFGPGTRLLVL.

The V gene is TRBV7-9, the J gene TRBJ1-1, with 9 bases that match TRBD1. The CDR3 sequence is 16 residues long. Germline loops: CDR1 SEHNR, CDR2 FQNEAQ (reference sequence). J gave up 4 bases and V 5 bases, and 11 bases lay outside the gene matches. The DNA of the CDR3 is TGTGCCAGCAGCGTCTCCCCGGGACAGGGCTCCACTGAAGCTTTCTTT. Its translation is CASSVSPGQGSTEAFF. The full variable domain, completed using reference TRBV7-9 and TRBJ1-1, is DTGVSQNPRHKITKRGQNVTFRCDPISEHNRLYWYRQTLGQGPEFLTYFQNEAQLEKSRLLSDRFSAERPKGSFSTLEIQRTEQGDSAMYLCASSVSPGQGSTEAFFGQGTRLTVV.

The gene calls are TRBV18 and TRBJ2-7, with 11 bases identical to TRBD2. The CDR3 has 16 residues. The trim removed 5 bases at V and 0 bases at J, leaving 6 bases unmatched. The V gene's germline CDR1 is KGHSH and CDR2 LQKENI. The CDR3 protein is CASSSTGTSGSYEQYF. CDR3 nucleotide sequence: TGTGCCAGCTCAAGTACCGGGACTAGCGGCTCCTACGAGCAGTACTTC.

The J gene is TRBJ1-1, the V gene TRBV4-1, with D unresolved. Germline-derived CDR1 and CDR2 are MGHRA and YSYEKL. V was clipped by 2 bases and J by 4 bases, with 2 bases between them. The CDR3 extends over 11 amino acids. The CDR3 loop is CASSQSTEAFF. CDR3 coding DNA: TGCGCCAGCAGCCAATCCACTGAAGCTTTCTTT.

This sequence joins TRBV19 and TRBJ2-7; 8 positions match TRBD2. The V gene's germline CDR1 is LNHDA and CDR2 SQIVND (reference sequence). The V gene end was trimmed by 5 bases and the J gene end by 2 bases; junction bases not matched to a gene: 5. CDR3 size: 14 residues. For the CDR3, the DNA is TGTGCCAGTAGTCCACTAGCGGCTCCCTACGAGCAGTACTTC. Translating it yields CASSPLAAPYEQYF.

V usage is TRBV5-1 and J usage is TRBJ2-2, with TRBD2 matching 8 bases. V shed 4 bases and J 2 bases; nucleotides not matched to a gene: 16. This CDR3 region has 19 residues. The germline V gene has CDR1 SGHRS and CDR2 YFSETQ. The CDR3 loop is CASSQLWALAGGNTGELFF. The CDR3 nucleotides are TGCGCCAGCAGCCAGCTATGGGCCTTGGCGGGAGGAAACACCGGGGAGCTGTTTTTT.

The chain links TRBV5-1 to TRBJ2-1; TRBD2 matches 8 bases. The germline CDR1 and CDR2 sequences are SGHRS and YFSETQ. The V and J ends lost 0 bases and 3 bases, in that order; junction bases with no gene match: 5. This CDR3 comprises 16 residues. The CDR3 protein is CASSLGSGIVYNEQFF. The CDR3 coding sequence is TGCGCCAGCAGCTTGGGTAGCGGGATAGTCTACAATGAGCAGTTCTTC.

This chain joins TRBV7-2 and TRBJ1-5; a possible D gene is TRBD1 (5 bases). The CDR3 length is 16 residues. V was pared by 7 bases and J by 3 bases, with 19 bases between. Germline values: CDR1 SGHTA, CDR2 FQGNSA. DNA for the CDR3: TGTGCCAGCACCCCGACCGGGGCAGGTTTCAATCAGCCCCAGCATTTT. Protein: CASTPTGAGFNQPQHF.

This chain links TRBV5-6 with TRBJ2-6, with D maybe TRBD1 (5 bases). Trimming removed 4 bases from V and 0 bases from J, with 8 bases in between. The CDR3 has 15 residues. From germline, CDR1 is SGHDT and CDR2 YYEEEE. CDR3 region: CASSPGFSGANVLTF. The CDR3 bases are TGTGCCAGCAGCCCAGGGTTCTCTGGGGCCAACGTCCTGACTTTC.